This T cell receptor beta chain was sequenced in a study of molecular identifiers for immune sequencing clone quantification. There are many counts of this clonotype. The CDR3 spans 16 residues. The J segment lost 4 bases and the V segment lost 0 bases, leaving 5 bases of the junction unmatched. Germline CDR1 reads SGDLS; CDR2 reads YYNGEE. TCRdb re-called the PCR reads through MiXCR, storing one row per CDR3 protein. The table has about 630,000 distinct CDR3 sequences, roughly 23% seen once. The sample comprised naive CD8+ T cells from blood, with Jurkat cell RNA spiked in. The sample's subset: FACS-sorted CD8+CD4-CCR7+CD45RA+ naive T cells. The sequence was obtained from a human donor in good health. Some libraries in this study had Jurkat cell RNA spiked in. This rearrangement joins TRBV9 to TRBJ2-3; 10 bases match TRBD2. The chain's CDR3 is CASSVEASGSADTQYF. CDR3 in DNA: TGTGCCAGCAGCGTAGAGGCTAGCGGGAGTGCAGATACGCAGTATTTT.